This T cell receptor (beta chain) was captured by sequencing in a study of blood T cell repertoires in COVID-19. Per the germline V gene, CDR1 is SGHNT and CDR2 is YYREEE (reference sequence). Losses at the gene ends were 2 bases for V and 2 bases for J; bases not matched to a gene: 3. The CDR3 length is 14 residues. Original analysis: Estimated nucleated cell counts came from reference gene primer amplification. Sequencing was performed with immunoSEQ multiplex PCR; in TCRdb, only in-frame clones are kept and a portion is missing. V, J and clone size derive from that table, while D and trimming were established from the DNA sequence. The sample lists some 200,000 clones, roughly four fifths occurring once. Individuals drawn from around 24 US areas were about 18 to 90 years old. Recovered Cohort 3 donors showed two negative PCRs, clearance, or symptom resolution.

The source of this sequence is a man in his forties who had recovered from COVID-19. Sequencing used PBMCs or T cells enriched from blood (not recorded which). V and J are TRBV5-4 and TRBJ2-7; 8 nucleotides line up with TRBD2. CDR3 in amino acids: CASSFVGRAYEQYF. The CDR3 region has the DNA TGTGCCAGCAGCTTTGTCGGGAGGGCCTACGAGCAGTACTTC.